This T cell receptor beta chain was sequenced in a study of CD8+CD57+ T cells in acquired aplastic anemia. Patients included in sequencing had previously demonstrated CD8+CD57+ cell expansion by flow cytometry. There were no patients without severe acquired aplastic anemia. Each patient gave a blood sample that was collected before any therapy had been received. Profiling of TCR beta VDJ combinations and CDR3 sequences used genomic DNA as template. TCRdb reanalysed the reads using MiXCR and keeps one entry per CDR3 protein. The sample lists about 40,000 distinct CDR3 sequences, 60% to 80% occurring once. This CDR3 has 16 residues. Trimming removed 2 bases from V and 9 bases from J, with 17 bases in between. Per germline, CDR1 LGHNA and CDR2 YNFKEQ.

Sequenced material: sorted CD4+, CD8+, or CD8+CD57+ T cells (not recorded which) from PBMCs. The gene calls are TRBV4-2 and TRBJ1-6; the D is unclear. This receptor was taken from a human donor with aplastic anemia. CDR3 nucleotide sequence: TGTGCCAGCAGCCAATCCGAGGTAGGGCGTTCTTCACCCCTCCACTTT. This encodes CASSQSEVGRSSPLHF.